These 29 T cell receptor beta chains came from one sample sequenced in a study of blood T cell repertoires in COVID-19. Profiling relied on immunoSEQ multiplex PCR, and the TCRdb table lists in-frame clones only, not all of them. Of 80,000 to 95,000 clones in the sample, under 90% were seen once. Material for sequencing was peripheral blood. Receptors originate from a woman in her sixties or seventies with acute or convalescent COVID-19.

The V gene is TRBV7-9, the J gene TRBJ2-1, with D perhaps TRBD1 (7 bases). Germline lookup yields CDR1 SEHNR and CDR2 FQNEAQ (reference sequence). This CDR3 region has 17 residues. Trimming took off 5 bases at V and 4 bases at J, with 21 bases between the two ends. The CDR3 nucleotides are TGTGCCAGCAGCACTAACGACAGGGCTGGGACTTACAATGAGCAGTTCTTC. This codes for CASSTNDRAGTYNEQFF.

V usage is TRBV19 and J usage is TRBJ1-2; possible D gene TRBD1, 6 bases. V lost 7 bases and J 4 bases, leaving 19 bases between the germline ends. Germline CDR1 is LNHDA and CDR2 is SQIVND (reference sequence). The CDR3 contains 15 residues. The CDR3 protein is CASIRRTDLLYGYTF. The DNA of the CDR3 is TGTGCCAGTATTCGAAGGACAGACCTCCTCTATGGCTACACCTTC.

The CDR3 sequence is CASRGRGLRNSPLHF. DNA of the CDR3: TGTGCCAGCAGGGGGAGGGGTTTACGGAATTCACCCCTCCACTTT. The chain combines TRBV6-5 with TRBJ1-6; possible D gene TRBD1, 5 bases. V lost 6 bases, J lost 7 bases, and 16 bases lay in between. The CDR3 contains 15 residues. Per the germline V gene, CDR1 is MNHEY and CDR2 is SVGAGI.

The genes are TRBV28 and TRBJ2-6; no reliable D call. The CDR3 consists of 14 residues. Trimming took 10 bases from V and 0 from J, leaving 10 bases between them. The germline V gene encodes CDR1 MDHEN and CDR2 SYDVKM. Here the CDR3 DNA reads TGTGCCACCACCAACTACTCTGGGGCCAACGTCCTGACTTTC. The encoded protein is CATTNYSGANVLTF.

CDR3 bases: TGTGCCAGCAGCGCACAGGGGAGTGGTTCACCCCTCCACTTT. Translation gives CASSAQGSGSPLHF. The rearrangement uses TRBV7-2 and TRBJ1-6, with TRBD1 matching 7 bases. Trimming at V came to 5 bases and at J to 9 bases, leaving 7 bases not matched to a gene. CDR3 length: 14 residues. Looked up from germline, CDR1 is SGHTA and CDR2 is FQGNSA.

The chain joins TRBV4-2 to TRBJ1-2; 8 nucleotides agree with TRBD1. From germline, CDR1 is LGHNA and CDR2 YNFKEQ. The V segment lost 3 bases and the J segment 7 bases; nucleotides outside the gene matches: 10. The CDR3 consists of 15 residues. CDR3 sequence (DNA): TGTGCCAGCAGCCACGATGGGACAGGAGGACGTGGCTACACCTTC. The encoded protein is CASSHDGTGGRGYTF.

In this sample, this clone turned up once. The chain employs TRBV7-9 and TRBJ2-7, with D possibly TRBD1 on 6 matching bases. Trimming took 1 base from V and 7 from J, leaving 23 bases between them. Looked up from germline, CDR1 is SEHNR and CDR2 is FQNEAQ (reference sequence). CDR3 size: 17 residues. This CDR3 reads CASSLGGTVKQGVEQYV. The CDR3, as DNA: TGTGCCAGCAGCTTAGGGGGGACGGTAAAACAGGGAGTGGAGCAGTACGTC.

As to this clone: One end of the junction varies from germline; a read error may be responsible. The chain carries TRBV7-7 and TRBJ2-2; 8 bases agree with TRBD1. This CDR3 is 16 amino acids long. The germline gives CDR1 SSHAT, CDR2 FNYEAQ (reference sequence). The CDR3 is CASSLDPTGGTGELFF. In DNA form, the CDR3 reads TGTGCTAGCAGCCTAGACCCCACAGGGGGTACCGGGGAGCTGTTTTTT.

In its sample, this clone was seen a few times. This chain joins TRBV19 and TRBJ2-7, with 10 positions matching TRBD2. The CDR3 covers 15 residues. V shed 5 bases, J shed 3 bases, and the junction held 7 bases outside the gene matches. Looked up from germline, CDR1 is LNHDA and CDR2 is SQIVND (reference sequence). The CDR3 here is CASSLQAGGYYEQYF. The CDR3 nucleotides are TGTGCCAGTAGTCTTCAAGCGGGAGGGTACTACGAGCAGTACTTC.

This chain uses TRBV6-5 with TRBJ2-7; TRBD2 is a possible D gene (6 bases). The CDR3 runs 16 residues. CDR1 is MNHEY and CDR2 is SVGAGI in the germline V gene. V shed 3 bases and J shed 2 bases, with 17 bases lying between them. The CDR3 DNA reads TGTGCCAGCAGTTATACCCCACGGAGGGGCCCCTACGAGCAGTACTTC. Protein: CASSYTPRRGPYEQYF.

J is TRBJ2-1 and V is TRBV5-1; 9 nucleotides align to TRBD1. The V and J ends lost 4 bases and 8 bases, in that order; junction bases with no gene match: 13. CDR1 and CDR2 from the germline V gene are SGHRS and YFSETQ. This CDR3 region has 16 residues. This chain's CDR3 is CASSLSGTGSTDEQFF. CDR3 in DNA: TGCGCCAGCAGCCTCTCCGGGACAGGGTCAACCGATGAGCAGTTCTTC.

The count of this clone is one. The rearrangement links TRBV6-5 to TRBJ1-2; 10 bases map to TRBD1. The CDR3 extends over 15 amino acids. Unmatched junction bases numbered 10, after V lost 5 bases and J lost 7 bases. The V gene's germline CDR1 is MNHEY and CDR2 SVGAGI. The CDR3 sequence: CASSIDRGRDSGYTF. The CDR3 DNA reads TGTGCCAGCAGTATTGACAGGGGGCGAGACTCTGGCTACACCTTC.

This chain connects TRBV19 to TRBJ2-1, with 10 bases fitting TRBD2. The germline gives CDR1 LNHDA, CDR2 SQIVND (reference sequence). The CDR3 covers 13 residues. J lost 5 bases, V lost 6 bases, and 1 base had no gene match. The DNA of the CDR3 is TGTGCCAGTAGGGGACTAGCGAACAATGAGCAGTTCTTC. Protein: CASRGLANNEQFF.

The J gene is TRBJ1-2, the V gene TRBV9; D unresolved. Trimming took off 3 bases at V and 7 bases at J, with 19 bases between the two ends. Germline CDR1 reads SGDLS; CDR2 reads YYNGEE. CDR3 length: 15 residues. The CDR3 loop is CASSDYGGWESGYTF. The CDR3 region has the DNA TGTGCCAGCAGCGATTACGGTGGCTGGGAGTCTGGCTACACCTTC. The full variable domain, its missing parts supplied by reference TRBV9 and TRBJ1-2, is DSGVTQTPKHLITATGQRVTLRCSPRSGDLSVYWYQQSLDQGLQFLIQYYNGEERAKGNILERFSAQQFPDLHSELNLSSLELGDSALYFCASSDYGGWESGYTFGSGTRLTVV.

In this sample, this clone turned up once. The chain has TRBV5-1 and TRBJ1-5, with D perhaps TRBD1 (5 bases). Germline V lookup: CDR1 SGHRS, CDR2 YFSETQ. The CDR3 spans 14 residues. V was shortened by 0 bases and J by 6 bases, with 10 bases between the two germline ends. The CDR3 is CASSLEGAAQPQHF. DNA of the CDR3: TGCGCCAGCAGCTTGGAAGGGGCGGCTCAGCCCCAGCATTTT.

The CDR3 bases are TGTGCCAGCAGCGTAGTAAGCGATTCCTACAATGAGCAGTTCTTC. Encoded protein: CASSVVSDSYNEQFF. This chain uses TRBV9 with TRBJ2-1; no clear D. CDR1 and CDR2 from the germline V gene are SGDLS and YYNGEE. The ends were cut back, 0 bases at V and 1 base at J, with 8 bases in the middle. The length of the CDR3 is 15 residues.

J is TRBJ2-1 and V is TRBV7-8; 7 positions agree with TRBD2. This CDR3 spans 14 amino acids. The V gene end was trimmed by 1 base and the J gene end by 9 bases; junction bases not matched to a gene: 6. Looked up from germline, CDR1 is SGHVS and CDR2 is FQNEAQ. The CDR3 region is CASSLDQSGGEQFF. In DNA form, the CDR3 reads TGTGCCAGCAGCTTAGACCAGTCGGGGGGTGAGCAGTTCTTC.

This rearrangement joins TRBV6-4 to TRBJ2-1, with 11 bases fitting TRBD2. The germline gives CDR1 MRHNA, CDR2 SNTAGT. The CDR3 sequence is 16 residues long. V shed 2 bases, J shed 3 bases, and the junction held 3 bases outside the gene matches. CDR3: CASSDAGTSGYNEQFF. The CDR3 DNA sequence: TGTGCCAGCAGTGACGCCGGGACTAGCGGCTACAATGAGCAGTTCTTC.

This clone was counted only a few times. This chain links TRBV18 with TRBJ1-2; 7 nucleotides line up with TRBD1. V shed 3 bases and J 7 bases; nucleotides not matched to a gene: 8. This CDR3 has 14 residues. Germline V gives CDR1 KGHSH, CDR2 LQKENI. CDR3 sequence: CASSPQGTEVGYTF. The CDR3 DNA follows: TGTGCCAGCTCACCGCAAGGGACAGAGGTTGGCTACACCTTC.

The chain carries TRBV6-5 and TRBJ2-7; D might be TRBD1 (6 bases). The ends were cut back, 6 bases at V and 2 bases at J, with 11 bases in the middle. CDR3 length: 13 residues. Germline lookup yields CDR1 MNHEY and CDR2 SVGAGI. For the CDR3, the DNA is TGTGCCAGCAGGGACAGTGATCCCTACGAGCAGTACGTC. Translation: CASRDSDPYEQYV.

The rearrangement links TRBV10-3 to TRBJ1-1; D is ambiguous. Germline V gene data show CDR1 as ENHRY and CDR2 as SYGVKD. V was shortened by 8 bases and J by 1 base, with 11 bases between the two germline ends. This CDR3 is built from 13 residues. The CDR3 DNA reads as TGTGCCATCGGGCTTTCTCCGAACACTGAAGCTTTCTTT. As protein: CAIGLSPNTEAFF.

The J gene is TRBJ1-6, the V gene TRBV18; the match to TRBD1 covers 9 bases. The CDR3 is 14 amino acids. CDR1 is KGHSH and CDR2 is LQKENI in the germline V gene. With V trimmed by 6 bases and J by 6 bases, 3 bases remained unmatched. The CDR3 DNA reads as TGTGCCAGCTCCACGGACAGGGGTAATTCACCCCTCCACTTT. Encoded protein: CASSTDRGNSPLHF.

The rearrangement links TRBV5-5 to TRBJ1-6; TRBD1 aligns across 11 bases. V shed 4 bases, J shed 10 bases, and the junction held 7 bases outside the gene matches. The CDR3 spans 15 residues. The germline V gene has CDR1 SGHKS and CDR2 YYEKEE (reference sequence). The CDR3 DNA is TGTGCCAGCAGCGGAACGGGACAGGGGGAATCACCCCTCCACTTT. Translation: CASSGTGQGESPLHF.

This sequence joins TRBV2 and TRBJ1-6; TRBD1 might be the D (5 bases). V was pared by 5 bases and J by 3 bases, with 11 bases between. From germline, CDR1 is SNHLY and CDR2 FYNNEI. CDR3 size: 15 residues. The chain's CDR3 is CASSQMTVYNSPLHF. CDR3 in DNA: TGTGCCAGCAGTCAAATGACAGTCTATAATTCACCCCTCCACTTT.

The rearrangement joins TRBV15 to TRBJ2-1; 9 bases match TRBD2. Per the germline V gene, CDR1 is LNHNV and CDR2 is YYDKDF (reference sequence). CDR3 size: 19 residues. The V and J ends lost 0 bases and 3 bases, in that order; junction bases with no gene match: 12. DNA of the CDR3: TGTGCCACCAGCAGAGATATTTCAGTGGCGGGGGGGATCTACAATGAGCAGTTCTTC. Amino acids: CATSRDISVAGGIYNEQFF.

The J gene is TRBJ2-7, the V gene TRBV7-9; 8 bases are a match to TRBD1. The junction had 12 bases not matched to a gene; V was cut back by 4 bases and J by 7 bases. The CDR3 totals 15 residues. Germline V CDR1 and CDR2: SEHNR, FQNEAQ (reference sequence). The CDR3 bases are TGTGCCAGCAGCTCACCGGACAGGGAGAATAGGGAGCAGTACGTC. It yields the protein CASSSPDRENREQYV.

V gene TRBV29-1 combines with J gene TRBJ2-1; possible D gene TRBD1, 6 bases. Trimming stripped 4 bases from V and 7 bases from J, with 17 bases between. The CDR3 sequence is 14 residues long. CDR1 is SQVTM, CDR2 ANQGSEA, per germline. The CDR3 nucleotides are TGCAGCGTTGTTGGGACCAGGGGATGGAATGAGCAGTTCTTC. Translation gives CSVVGTRGWNEQFF.

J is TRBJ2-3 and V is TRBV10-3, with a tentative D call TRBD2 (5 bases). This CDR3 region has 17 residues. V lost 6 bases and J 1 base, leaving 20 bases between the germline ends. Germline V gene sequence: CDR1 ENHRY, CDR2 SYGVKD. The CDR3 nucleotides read TGTGCCATCAGGGAGCGGTTTTTCCAAGGAGGCACAGATACGCAGTATTTT. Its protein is CAIRERFFQGGTDTQYF.

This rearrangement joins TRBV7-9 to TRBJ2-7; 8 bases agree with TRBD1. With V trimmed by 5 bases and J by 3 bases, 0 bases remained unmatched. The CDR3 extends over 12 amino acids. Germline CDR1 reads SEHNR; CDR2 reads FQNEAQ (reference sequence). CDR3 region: CASSTGGYEQYV. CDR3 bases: TGTGCCAGCAGCACAGGGGGCTACGAGCAGTACGTC.